This T cell receptor (beta chain) was profiled in a study of T cells in Graves' hyperthyroidism and ophthalmopathy. Authors of the study amplified TCR beta CDR3 regions from RNA transcripts. First-round RT-PCR targeting the TCR CDR3 was performed with the HTBI primer set. TCRdb called the multiplex PCR reads again in MiXCR, with one record for every CDR3 protein. Here the sample spans hundreds of thousands of distinct CDR3 sequences, more than 15% being singletons. Trimming cost V 3 bases and J 3 bases; bases outside gene matches: 5. Germline V lookup: CDR1 GTSNPN, CDR2 SVGIG (reference sequence). The CDR3 is 13 amino acids. This clonotype was observed many times. The antigen is unknown. Findings of the study overall: Among clonotypes expanded in thyroid above 0.001, most were also found in blood.

Active moderate-to-severe ophthalmopathy, Clinical Activity Score at least 3, NOSPECS at least 4, under 3 months' duration. For the diagnoses, clinical symptoms, serum thyroxine and TRAb, thyroid ultrasound and orbital computed tomography were used. The sequencing input was blood. The clonotype was recovered from a woman between 35 and 50 years old with Graves' ophthalmopathy. The chain is built from TRBV30 and TRBJ2-7; TRBD1 agrees at 7 bases. The CDR3 DNA is TGTGCCTGGAGCGGACAGGTAGGCTACGAGCAGTACTTC. As protein: CAWSGQVGYEQYF.